These 24 T cell receptor beta chains were sequenced from one sample in a study of blood T cell repertoires in COVID-19. Data came from immunoSEQ multiplex PCR; TCRdb stores just in-frame clones and leaves some out. This table holds roughly 160,000 clones, 87% found once. Specimen: PBMCs or T cells enriched from blood (not recorded which). The receptors were sampled from a woman aged 45-65 years who had recovered from COVID-19.

The chain recombines TRBV21-1 with TRBJ2-7; the D segment call TRBD1 is taken from the table without a DNA check. TRBV21-1 is designated a pseudogene. The CDR3 extends over 15 amino acids. CDR3 loop: CASSKMAGASYEQYF. CDR3 DNA: TGTGCCAGCAGCAAAATGGCAGGGGCCTCCTACGAGCAGTACTTC.

This sequence joins TRBV10-3 and TRBJ2-1, with TRBD2 matching 12 bases. The CDR3 is made up of 16 amino acids. Germline lookup yields CDR1 ENHRY and CDR2 SYGVKD. With V trimmed by 5 bases and J by 2 bases, 4 bases remained unmatched. The chain's CDR3 is CAISMTSGRTYNEQFF. In DNA form, the CDR3 reads TGTGCCATCAGTATGACTAGCGGGAGAACCTACAATGAGCAGTTCTTC.

V is TRBV9 and J is TRBJ2-1; 9 bases fit TRBD1. Trimming took 2 bases from V and 8 from J; bases not matched to a gene: 8. The CDR3 length is 15 residues. The germline gives CDR1 SGDLS, CDR2 YYNGEE. CDR3: CASSVAGTGSDEQFF. Written as DNA, the CDR3 is TGTGCCAGCAGCGTGGCCGGGACAGGGTCCGATGAGCAGTTCTTC.

Many counts were recorded for this clone. The chain uses TRBV7-9 and TRBJ2-1, with TRBD2 identical over 10 bases. This CDR3 region has 16 residues. V trimming: 5 bases; J trimming: 3 bases; junction bases outside the gene matches: 7. CDR1 and CDR2 (germline): SEHNR, FQNEAQ (reference sequence). CDR3 nucleotides: TGTGCCAGCAGCCCAATGACTAGCGGGTACTACAATGAGCAGTTCTTC. Encoded protein: CASSPMTSGYYNEQFF.

The rearrangement links TRBV5-1 to TRBJ2-7, with TRBD2 identical over 12 bases. Germline V CDR1 and CDR2: SGHRS, YFSETQ. V lost 6 bases and J lost 4; bases outside the gene matches: 5. This CDR3 comprises 14 residues. CDR3 DNA sequence: TGCGCCAGCAAAGCTAGCGGGAGGGGTTACGAGCAGTACTTC. Translating it yields CASKASGRGYEQYF.

CDR3 loop: CASSLQTTGNTIYF. DNA of the CDR3: TGTGCCAGTAGCCTACAGACAACAGGAAACACCATATATTTT. The chain couples TRBV19 to TRBJ1-3, with D unclear. Deletions cut 6 bases from V and 4 bases from J, with 13 bases between. This CDR3 comprises 14 residues. The germline V gene has CDR1 LNHDA and CDR2 SQIVND (reference sequence). Full variable domain (rest looked up from reference TRBV19 and TRBJ1-3): DGGITQSPKYLFRKEGQNVTLSCEQNLNHDAMYWYRQDPGQGLRLIYYSQIVNDFQKGDIAEGYSVSREKKESFPLTVTSAQKNPTAFYLCASSLQTTGNTIYFGEGSWLTVV.

This clone has a handful of counts. V gene TRBV10-3 combines with J gene TRBJ1-2, with TRBD1 matching 10 bases. This CDR3 has 13 amino acids. Germline loops: CDR1 ENHRY, CDR2 SYGVKD. V was clipped by 3 bases and J by 10 bases; unmatched bases: 5. This CDR3 reads CAISEPGQGFYTF. The CDR3 nucleotides are TGTGCCATCAGTGAACCGGGACAGGGGTTCTACACCTTC.

J is TRBJ1-1 and V is TRBV2; tentative D call: TRBD1 (6 bases). Trimming shortened V by 8 bases and J by 2 bases, and 15 bases separated the two germline ends. The CDR3 length is 14 residues. The germline V gene encodes CDR1 SNHLY and CDR2 FYNNEI. CDR3 sequence (DNA): TGTGCCAGCGAGTACAGGGCCTTCAACACTGAAGCTTTCTTT. This gives the protein CASEYRAFNTEAFF.

This clone has just one count. V and J are TRBV4-3 and TRBJ1-1; the match to TRBD1 covers 7 bases. Trimming removed 0 bases from V and 8 bases from J; junction bases left unmatched: 6. CDR1 and CDR2 (germline): LGHNA, YSLEER. The CDR3 contains 14 residues. The CDR3 DNA sequence: TGCGCCAGCAGCCAAGACAGGGGGGAACTCGAAGCTTTCTTT. Protein sequence: CASSQDRGELEAFF.

The V call is TRBV10-2, the J call TRBJ2-3, with 9 bases aligning to TRBD2. Germline trimming cut 7 bases from V and 5 bases from J; bases unmatched to any gene: 7. Germline V lookup: CDR1 WSHSY, CDR2 SAAADI. This CDR3 has 14 amino acids. The CDR3 here is CASIGTSLIDTQYF. The DNA of the CDR3 is TGCGCCAGCATTGGGACTAGCTTGATAGATACGCAGTATTTT.

V and J are TRBV28 and TRBJ2-5, with 7 bases fitting TRBD1. The germline gives CDR1 MDHEN, CDR2 SYDVKM. The CDR3 length is 12 residues. V was clipped by 8 bases and J by 2 bases; unmatched bases: 2. The CDR3 nucleotides read TGTGCCAGCGCAGGGGGTCAAGAGACCCAGTACTTC. Residues: CASAGGQETQYF. Together with reference TRBV28 and TRBJ2-5, the CDR3 gives the full variable domain: DVKVTQSSRYLVKRTGEKVFLECVQDMDHENMFWYRQDPGLGLRLIYFSYDVKMKEKGDIPEGYSVSREKKERFSLILESASTNQTSMYLCASAGGQETQYFGPGTRLLVL.

This clone was seen a single time. This chain uses TRBV19 with TRBJ1-4; TRBD1 matches at 7 bases. In germline, CDR1 is LNHDA, CDR2 SQIVND (reference sequence). V lost 5 bases, J lost 3 bases, and 3 bases stayed unmatched. The CDR3 has 14 residues. The CDR3 nucleotides read TGTGCCAGTAGTCCTCAGGGGGCTAATGAAAAACTGTTTTTT. This translates into CASSPQGANEKLFF.

The chain recombines TRBV18 with TRBJ2-1; D is undetermined. Germline lookup yields CDR1 KGHSH and CDR2 LQKENI. V shed 0 bases and J shed 4 bases, with 10 bases lying between them. This CDR3 is 15 amino acids long. The CDR3 DNA follows: TGTGCCAGCTCACCACCGAGTTCTTTTTACAATGAGCAGTTCTTC. It is translated as CASSPPSSFYNEQFF.

V is TRBV6-5 and J is TRBJ1-2, with D hard to call. This CDR3 comprises 11 residues. Germline CDR1 reads MNHEY; CDR2 reads SVGAGI. The V gene lost 10 bases and the J gene lost 0 bases, with 6 bases spanning the gap. The CDR3 protein is CATSPNYGYTF. The CDR3 region has the DNA TGTGCCACCTCCCCTAACTATGGCTACACCTTC.

This chain links TRBV2 with TRBJ1-2; 9 bases map to TRBD1. V trimming: 7 bases; J trimming: 6 bases; junction bases outside the gene matches: 6. This CDR3 spans 13 amino acids. Germline V gives CDR1 SNHLY, CDR2 FYNNEI. CDR3: CASKGQGKDGYTF. CDR3 sequence (DNA): TGTGCCAGCAAAGGACAGGGGAAGGATGGCTACACCTTC.

In the case of this clone: At one end the junction does not follow the germline gene, possibly because of a read error. The chain links TRBV9 to TRBJ2-3; TRBD2 agrees at 7 bases. This CDR3 is built from 15 residues. Germline-derived CDR1 and CDR2 are SGDLS and YYNGEE. CDR3 sequence (DNA): TGTGCCCGCAGTGGGGGGGGACGGGACACAGATACGCAGTATTTT. Protein product: CARSGGGRDTDTQYF.

This clone appeared a single time. The V and J genes are TRBV30 and TRBJ2-7, with 7 bases fitting TRBD2. This CDR3 region has 11 residues. Germline loops: CDR1 GTSNPN, CDR2 SVGIG (reference sequence). The junction had 3 bases not matched to a gene; V was cut back by 1 base and J by 9 bases. CDR3 coding DNA: TGTGCCTGGAGTGAGGGAGGGTGGCAGTACTTC. Amino acids: CAWSEGGWQYF. Combining the CDR3 with reference TRBV30 and TRBJ2-7 gives the whole variable domain SQTIHQWPATLVQPVGSPLSLECTVEGTSNPNLYWYRQAAGRGLQLLFYSVGIGQISSEVPQNLSASRPQDRQFILSSKKLLLSDSGFYLCAWSEGGWQYFGPGTRLTVT.

The V and J genes are TRBV30 and TRBJ2-3; 8 bases agree with TRBD1. The CDR3 sequence is 15 residues long. From germline, CDR1 is GTSNPN and CDR2 SVGIG (reference sequence). V shed 1 base, J shed 6 bases, and the junction held 9 bases outside the gene matches. CDR3 in DNA: TGTGCCTGGAGTGCTGGACAGGGAAGATCGGATACGCAGTATTTT. This encodes CAWSAGQGRSDTQYF.

The J gene is TRBJ1-1, the V gene TRBV12-3 or TRBV12-4, with D hard to call. This CDR3 is built from 12 residues. Trimming took off 5 bases at V and 6 bases at J, with 10 bases between the two ends. In nucleotides, the CDR3 is TGTGCCAGCAGTCTCCGGAGGGCTGAAGCTTTCTTT. It specifies CASSLRRAEAFF.

The chain links TRBV6-5 to TRBJ1-2; 12 bases fit TRBD1. Germline V gene lookup returns CDR1 MNHEY and CDR2 SVGAGI. The CDR3 totals 16 residues. J gave up 4 bases and V 2 bases, and 5 bases lay outside the gene matches. The CDR3 is CASSYTGTGGFYGYTF. The CDR3 DNA follows: TGTGCCAGCAGTTACACGGGGACAGGGGGCTTCTATGGCTACACCTTC.

This rearrangement joins TRBV2 to TRBJ1-6; 7 bases line up with TRBD1. Per the germline V gene, CDR1 is SNHLY and CDR2 is FYNNEI. Trimming at V came to 7 bases and at J to 6 bases, leaving 9 bases not matched to a gene. The CDR3 covers 15 residues. For the CDR3, the DNA is TGTGCCAGCACCTCTCGGGACAGTATTAATTCACCCCTCCACTTT. Protein: CASTSRDSINSPLHF.

This chain uses TRBV7-3 with TRBJ2-1, with no clear D. Germline lookup yields CDR1 SGHTA and CDR2 FQGTGA. Trimming left V 3 bases short and J 6 bases short, with 15 bases between. The CDR3 spans 15 residues. The CDR3 here is CASSFSTGLANEQFF. The CDR3, as DNA: TGTGCCAGCAGCTTCTCTACGGGTTTAGCCAATGAGCAGTTCTTC.

The CDR3 loop reads CAWSVTLAGGRDTQYF. CDR3 nucleotide sequence: TGTGCCTGGAGTGTCACCCTAGCGGGAGGGCGAGATACGCAGTATTTT. The chain recombines TRBV30 with TRBJ2-3; 12 bases map to TRBD2. The germline V gene has CDR1 GTSNPN and CDR2 SVGIG (reference sequence). V shed 0 bases and J 5 bases; nucleotides not matched to a gene: 6. The CDR3 is 16 amino acids.

The chain couples TRBV7-2 to TRBJ2-7, with D possibly matching TRBD2 (5 bases). This CDR3 has 12 amino acids. The germline V and J ends were trimmed by 5 bases and 3 bases, with 8 bases remaining between them. Germline V gene lookup returns CDR1 SGHTA and CDR2 FQGNSA. The CDR3 loop is CASSPSGYEQYF. CDR3 bases: TGTGCCAGCAGCCCCAGCGGCTACGAGCAGTACTTC.